The rows below give T cell receptor beta chains drawn from one sample of a study of T cell clusters in autoimmune cytopenias. After re-calling the multiplex PCR reads, TCRdb lists one entry per CDR3 protein, DNA absent. There are under 8,500 distinct CDR3 sequences in the sample, with 5% to 6.5% held by the top ten. Sequencing was performed on peripheral blood. These receptors originate from a human donor with an autoimmune cytopenia or autoimmune hepatitis (not recorded which). CDR3s include the opening cysteine and the closing phenylalanine or tryptophan. Fields, in order: CDR3 protein, CDR3 length, V gene, J gene, clone size. Rows may omit the clone size; those that give it use once, few, many or a size class.

CASSLAGLTTDTQYF,15,TRBV7-9,TRBJ2-3,.
CATSETSGGANEQFF,15,TRBV24-1,TRBJ2-1,.
CASSPPVQDGEKLFF,15,TRBV18,TRBJ1-4,.
CASSYTSGANVLTF,14,TRBV6-5,TRBJ2-6,medium-sized
CASSLRGTNTEAFF,14,TRBV12-3/TRBV12-4,TRBJ1-1,.
CASSAPGPEEQYF,13,TRBV6-9,TRBJ2-7,.
CASNARSTEAFF,12,TRBV19,TRBJ1-1,.
CASFQTATSTGANVLTF,17,TRBV6-1,TRBJ2-6,.
CATQDRVGNQPQHF,14,TRBV19,TRBJ1-5,medium-sized
CSVGSGQGTGYGYTF,15,TRBV29-1,TRBJ1-2,medium-sized
CASSLPGQADTEAFF,15,TRBV5-8,TRBJ1-1,.
CASSLIRRGLTYEQYF,16,TRBV6-2/TRBV6-3,TRBJ2-7,.
CAWRVTDTQYF,11,TRBV30,TRBJ2-3,medium-sized
CASSRGGGREISYSPLHF,18,TRBV13,TRBJ1-6,.
CASSFINQPQHF,12,TRBV5-6,TRBJ1-5,medium-sized
CASSSRSGSVTEAFF,15,TRBV6-5,TRBJ1-1,.
CASSLTRPTGELFF,14,TRBV5-1,TRBJ2-2,.
CASSNPGQGRDNEKLFF,17,TRBV6-5,TRBJ1-4,medium-sized
CASSSGSNYGYTF,13,TRBV18,TRBJ1-2,medium-sized
CASTKGQWEKLFF,13,TRBV12-3/TRBV12-4,TRBJ1-4,medium-sized
CASSEEPGAGYTF,13,TRBV6-6,TRBJ1-2,.
CASSRGGAGSDTQYF,15,TRBV7-2,TRBJ2-3,.
CASSLEYRGQVSPLHF,16,TRBV5-6,TRBJ1-6,medium-sized
CSVGGQGSYNYGYTF,15,TRBV29-1,TRBJ1-2,.
CASSLEISFGGQSEQYF,17,TRBV5-5,TRBJ2-7,.
CAWTGPWRGSTDTQYF,16,TRBV30,TRBJ2-3,.
CASSFVVTGRTDTQYF,16,TRBV12-3/TRBV12-4,TRBJ2-3,medium-sized
CSVGQNYGYTF,11,TRBV29-1,TRBJ1-2,medium-sized
CASSPPGTGAYGYTF,15,TRBV12-3/TRBV12-4,TRBJ1-2,.
CASASEFSYEQYF,13,TRBV12-3/TRBV12-4,TRBJ2-7,medium-sized
CASSYRGEQFF,11,TRBV6-5,TRBJ2-1,medium-sized
CAAGSGYEQYF,11,TRBV6-2/TRBV6-3,TRBJ2-7,medium-sized
CASSHRGSEAFF,12,TRBV14,TRBJ1-1,.
CSARATLITYEQYF,14,TRBV20-1,TRBJ2-7,.
CASRGRPSEKLFF,13,TRBV27,TRBJ1-4,medium-sized
CASSLTGLAGGEVIGELFF,19,TRBV27,TRBJ2-2,medium-sized
CAWGPGQANTEAFF,14,TRBV30,TRBJ1-1,medium-sized
CASSINRDRRHEQYF,15,TRBV19,TRBJ2-7,medium-sized
CASSSLGSPLHF,12,TRBV7-9,TRBJ1-6,.
CASSPDQTNTEAFF,14,TRBV18,TRBJ1-1,medium-sized
CASSPSGGTEAFF,13,TRBV18,TRBJ1-1,.
CASSPRLVNTEAFF,14,TRBV18,TRBJ1-1,.
CSASRPETDTQYF,13,TRBV20-1,TRBJ2-3,.
CASSTGRGTEAFF,13,TRBV27,TRBJ1-1,medium-sized
CASSFGGAGNTGELFF,16,TRBV18,TRBJ2-2,medium-sized
CASSWTGGVRETQYF,15,TRBV12-3/TRBV12-4,TRBJ2-5,medium-sized
CASRQSDRNTGELFF,15,TRBV4-1,TRBJ2-2,.
CASRSRGLAGGEQFF,15,TRBV27,TRBJ2-1,medium-sized
CAWSVRFGSGNTIYF,15,TRBV30,TRBJ1-3,.